This paragraph covers one T cell receptor (beta chain) sequence. Genomic DNA templated the TCR beta VDJ and CDR3 profiling. One entry per CDR3 protein results from TCRdb running MiXCR on the reads. This sample has hundreds of thousands of distinct CDR3 sequences, with 60% to 80% found just once. The CDR3 spans 15 residues. The germline V and J ends were trimmed by 3 bases and 5 bases, with 16 bases remaining between them. The germline V gene has CDR1 MNHEY and CDR2 SMNVEV (reference sequence). These data come from a study of CD8+CD57+ T cells in acquired aplastic anemia. Study-wide background: An average of roughly 2.9 ug of DNA was obtained from sorted CD4+ and CD8+ cells.

This rearrangement joins TRBV27 to TRBJ2-5, with D possibly matching TRBD1 (6 bases). The sequence came from a human donor in good health, serving as a control. Input material: sorted CD4+, CD8+, or CD8+CD57+ T cells (not recorded which) from PBMCs. CDR3 region: CASSFRQGLRETQYF. CDR3 nucleotides: TGTGCCAGCAGTTTCAGGCAGGGGCTACGGGAGACCCAGTACTTC.